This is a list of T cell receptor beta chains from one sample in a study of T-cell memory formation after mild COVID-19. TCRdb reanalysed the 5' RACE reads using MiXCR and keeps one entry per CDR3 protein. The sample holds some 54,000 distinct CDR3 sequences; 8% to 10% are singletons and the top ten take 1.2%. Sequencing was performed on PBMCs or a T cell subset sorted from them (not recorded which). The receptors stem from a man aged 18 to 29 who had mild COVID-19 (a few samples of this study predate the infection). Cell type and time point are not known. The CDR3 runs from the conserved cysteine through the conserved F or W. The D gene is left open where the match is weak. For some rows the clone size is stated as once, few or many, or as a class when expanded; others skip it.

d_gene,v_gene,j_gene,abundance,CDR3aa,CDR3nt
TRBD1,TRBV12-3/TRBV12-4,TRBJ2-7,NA,CASRPTRQGTRPNYEQYF,TGTGCCAGCAGGCCCACCCGACAGGGTACTCGCCCAAACTACGAGCAGTACTTC
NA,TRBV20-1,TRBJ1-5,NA,CSARPPGGDRQPQHF,TGCAGTGCTAGACCCCCGGGGGGGGATCGTCAGCCCCAGCATTTT
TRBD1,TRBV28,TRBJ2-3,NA,CAFHRGRRDTQYF,TGTGCCTTCCACAGGGGCAGACGGGATACGCAGTATTTT
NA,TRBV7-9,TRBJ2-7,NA,CASSPSRLGEQYF,TGTGCCAGCAGCCCCAGTAGGTTGGGCGAGCAGTACTTC
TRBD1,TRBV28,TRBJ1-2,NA,CASSWTGTAYGYTF,TGTGCCAGCAGTTGGACCGGGACAGCCTATGGCTACACCTTC
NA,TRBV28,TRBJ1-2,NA,CASTPAGVSYGYTF,TGTGCCAGCACCCCCGCGGGGGTTTCCTATGGCTACACCTTC
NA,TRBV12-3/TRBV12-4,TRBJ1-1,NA,CASSLRVGMNTEAFF,TGTGCCAGCAGTTTGAGGGTGGGAATGAACACTGAAGCTTTCTTT
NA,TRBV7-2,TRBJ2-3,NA,CASSLSRQDTQYF,TGTGCCAGCAGCTTAAGCCGGCAAGATACGCAGTATTTT
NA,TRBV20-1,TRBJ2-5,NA,CSASLGGRIQETQYF,TGCAGTGCCTCACTCGGGGGGCGGATCCAAGAGACCCAGTACTTC
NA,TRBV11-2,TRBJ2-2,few,CASSSTVGELFF,TGTGCCAGCAGCTCGACAGTGGGGGAGCTGTTTTTT
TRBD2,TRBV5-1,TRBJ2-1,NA,CASSSYLTGGYNEQFF,TGCGCCAGCAGCTCCTATCTGACGGGGGGATACAATGAGCAGTTCTTC
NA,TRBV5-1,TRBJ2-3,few,CASSLPGANTDTQYF,TGCGCCAGCAGCTTGCCCGGGGCGAACACAGATACGCAGTATTTT
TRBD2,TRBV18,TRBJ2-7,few,CASKSGGAEYEQYF,TGTGCCAGCAAGAGCGGGGGGGCCGAATACGAGCAGTACTTC
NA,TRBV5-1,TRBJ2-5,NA,CASSLAGLAGGLRETQYF,TGCGCCAGCAGCTTGGCCGGGCTAGCAGGGGGGCTACGAGAGACCCAGTACTTC
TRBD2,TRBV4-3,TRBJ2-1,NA,CASSQEFWRGADNEQFF,TGCGCCAGCAGCCAAGAATTTTGGCGGGGGGCTGACAATGAGCAGTTCTTC
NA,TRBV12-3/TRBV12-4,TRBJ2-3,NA,CASRGVSTDTQYF,TGTGCCAGCAGGGGGGTCAGCACAGATACGCAGTATTTT
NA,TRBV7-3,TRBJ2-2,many,CASSYGGETGELFF,TGTGCCAGCAGTTACGGAGGGGAAACCGGGGAGCTGTTTTTT
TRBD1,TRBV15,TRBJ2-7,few,CATSREFGTGMAYEQYF,TGTGCCACCAGCAGAGAATTTGGGACAGGCATGGCCTACGAGCAGTACTTC
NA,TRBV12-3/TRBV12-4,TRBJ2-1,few,CASSLWLGRAGNSYNEQFF,TGTGCCAGCAGTTTGTGGTTGGGGCGGGCCGGTAACTCCTACAATGAGCAGTTCTTC
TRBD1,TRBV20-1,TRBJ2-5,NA,CSGGRTGTQETQYF,TGCAGTGGGGGTAGGACAGGGACACAAGAGACCCAGTACTTC
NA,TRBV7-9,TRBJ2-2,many,CASSLDTGELFF,TGTGCCAGCAGCCTAGACACCGGGGAGCTGTTTTTT
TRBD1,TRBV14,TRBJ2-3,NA,CASSQVTQGGTDTQYF,TGTGCCAGCAGCCAAGTTACTCAGGGGGGCACAGATACGCAGTATTTT
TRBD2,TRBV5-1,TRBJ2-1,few,CASSLSGANNEQFF,TGCGCCAGCAGCTTAAGCGGGGCCAACAATGAGCAGTTCTTC
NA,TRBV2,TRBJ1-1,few,CASRYGITEAFF,TGTGCCAGCCGATACGGGATCACTGAAGCTTTCTTT
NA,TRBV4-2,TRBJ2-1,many,CASSQDGVGLQQFF,TGTGCCAGCAGCCAAGATGGGGTGGGGCTACAGCAGTTCTTC
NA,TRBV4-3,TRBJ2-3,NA,CASSQVADTQYF,TGCGCCAGCAGCCAAGTTGCAGATACGCAGTATTTT